A single sample gave rise to the 22 T cell receptor beta chains below, sequenced in a study of post-analysis software for immune sequencing data. Their target antigens are unknown. Study-wide results and caveats: Controls showed lower frequencies than patients for 5 or 6 TRBV segments, and TRBV5-6, TRBV5-1 and TRBV20-1 were among these.

cDNA libraries for TCR beta contained unique molecular identifiers. Each CDR3 protein gets one entry after TCRdb re-called the PCR reads with MiXCR. The data contain 170,000 or so distinct CDR3 sequences, approximately 30% of them singletons. Sample: blood. The receptors were gathered from a girl aged 10 to 17 with multiple sclerosis.

At least ten counts were recorded for this clonotype. The rearrangement links TRBV10-1 to TRBJ2-7; D is unclear. Trimming took off 2 bases at V and 3 bases at J, with 2 bases between the two ends. CDR1 is WNHNN, CDR2 SYGVQD, per germline (reference sequence). The CDR3 extends over 11 amino acids. CDR3: CASSEGYEQYF. The CDR3 nucleotides are TGCGCCAGCAGTGAGGGCTACGAGCAGTACTTC.

This clonotype occurred many times. The rearrangement links TRBV5-1 to TRBJ2-1; possibly TRBD1 for D (5 bases). The CDR3 covers 13 residues. Trimming left V 4 bases short and J 3 bases short, with 8 bases between. Germline loops: CDR1 SGHRS, CDR2 YFSETQ. The DNA of the CDR3 is TGCGCCAGCAGCGCGGACAACTACAATGAGCAGTTCTTC. Protein sequence: CASSADNYNEQFF.

This chain links TRBV20-1 with TRBJ2-5; perhaps TRBD2 as D (5 bases). The CDR3 has 12 residues. Germline CDR1 is DFQATT and CDR2 is SNEGSKA (reference sequence). Trimming stripped 4 bases from V and 5 bases from J, with 11 bases between. CDR3 bases: TGCAGTGCTAAATTAGCGAGTGAGACCCAGTACTTC. Protein: CSAKLASETQYF.

The chain recombines TRBV24-1 with TRBJ2-1; either TRBD1 or TRBD2 may supply D (5 bases each). Trimming removed 2 bases from V and 7 bases from J, with 20 bases in between. Germline assignment: CDR1 KGHDR and CDR2 SFDVKD. This CDR3 has 17 residues. CDR3 nucleotide sequence: TGTGCCACCAGTGATTCTACCGGGATGGGGCACAAGAATGAGCAGTTCTTC. This codes for CATSDSTGMGHKNEQFF.

The V gene is TRBV10-3, the J gene TRBJ2-5; TRBD1 matches 9 bases. The CDR3 is made up of 13 amino acids. The J segment lost 5 bases and the V segment lost 4 bases, leaving 2 bases of the junction unmatched. Germline V gene sequence: CDR1 ENHRY, CDR2 SYGVKD. The CDR3 DNA reads TGTGCCATCAGTGCAGGGACAGGGGAGACCCAGTACTTC. Protein sequence: CAISAGTGETQYF.

This clonotype was counted only a few times. The V gene is TRBV12-5, the J gene TRBJ2-1, with 12 bases aligning to TRBD2. The junction had 5 bases not matched to a gene; V was cut back by 6 bases and J by 5 bases. The CDR3 length is 15 residues. The V gene's germline CDR1 is LGHNT and CDR2 FRNRAP. CDR3 sequence reads: CASGYRTSGNNEQFF. The CDR3 DNA sequence: TGTGCTAGTGGCTATCGGACTAGCGGGAACAATGAGCAGTTCTTC.

This clonotype was counted between two and nine times. The rearrangement links TRBV12-3 or TRBV12-4 to TRBJ2-3; D is possibly TRBD2 (7 bases). V lost 6 bases to trimming and J lost 9 bases, with 13 bases between them. This CDR3 region has 12 residues. CDR3 amino acids: CASSRGAGTQYF. The CDR3 DNA reads as TGTGCCAGCAGCCGGGGGGCCGGCACGCAGTATTTT.

The V call is TRBV3-1, the J call TRBJ1-1; TRBD1 might be the D (5 bases). Germline V lookup: CDR1 LGHDT, CDR2 YNNKEL (reference sequence). Trimming stripped 1 base from V and 10 bases from J, with 10 bases between. The CDR3 is made up of 12 amino acids. As DNA, the CDR3 is TGTGCCAGCAGCCAAGGGGACCAGCGAGCTTTCTTT. This sequence encodes CASSQGDQRAFF.

The table lists this clonotype with a few counts. The chain uses TRBV11-2 and TRBJ1-2, with TRBD1 identical over 10 bases. CDR3 length equals 14 residues. Trimming took 5 bases from V and 4 from J; bases not matched to a gene: 4. Germline-derived CDR1 and CDR2 are SGHAT and FQNNGV. The CDR3 DNA is TGTGCCAGCAGCCGAGGGACAGGGGTCTATGGCTACACCTTC. It codes for CASSRGTGVYGYTF.

The chain uses TRBV6-1 and TRBJ2-2; no clear D gene. Looked up from germline, CDR1 is MNHNS and CDR2 is SASEGT. Trimming took off 7 bases at V and 0 bases at J, with 21 bases between the two ends. The CDR3 spans 18 residues. CDR3 loop: CASITGVATHANTGELFF. The CDR3 nucleotides read TGTGCCAGCATAACTGGGGTCGCTACACATGCGAACACCGGGGAGCTGTTTTTT.

This clonotype was seen a few times. The rearrangement uses TRBV7-9 and TRBJ2-3; no definite D call. The ends were cut back, 5 bases at V and 2 bases at J, with 14 bases in the middle. Looked up from germline, CDR1 is SEHNR and CDR2 is FQNEAQ (reference sequence). The CDR3 is made up of 15 amino acids. Written as DNA, the CDR3 is TGTGCCAGCAGCCACGATGGGCAGATCACAGATACGCAGTATTTT. Amino acids: CASSHDGQITDTQYF.

This clonotype has more than one count but fewer than ten. The rearrangement links TRBV9 to TRBJ1-1; unclear D gene. V lost 3 bases and J 8 bases, leaving 17 bases between the germline ends. The CDR3 spans 14 residues. The germline V gene encodes CDR1 SGDLS and CDR2 YYNGEE. CDR3 sequence (DNA): TGTGCCAGCAGCGCCCATTTGAGGGCGGAAGAAGCTTTCTTT. It yields the protein CASSAHLRAEEAFF.

This clonotype was seen ten or more times. The chain employs TRBV10-1 and TRBJ2-7; 7 bases line up with TRBD2. Per germline, CDR1 WNHNN and CDR2 SYGVQD (reference sequence). The CDR3 contains 16 residues. J gave up 2 bases and V 3 bases, and 10 bases lay outside the gene matches. CDR3 DNA: TGCGCCAGCAGTGATTATCGGGACTACCCCACCTACGAGCAGTACTTC. Encoded protein: CASSDYRDYPTYEQYF.

This clonotype appeared a few times. The CDR3 is CASGRGLAGLEQFF. As DNA, the CDR3 is TGTGCCAGTGGAAGGGGACTAGCGGGACTTGAGCAGTTCTTC. The chain combines TRBV19 with TRBJ2-1, with TRBD2 identical over 13 bases. The germline V gene encodes CDR1 LNHDA and CDR2 SQIVND (reference sequence). Trimming removed 8 bases from V and 9 bases from J; junction bases left unmatched: 7. The CDR3 is 14 residues long.

In its sample, this clonotype was seen a few times. This chain joins TRBV20-1 and TRBJ1-1; 8 nucleotides agree with TRBD1. With V trimmed by 2 bases and J by 7 bases, 6 bases remained unmatched. CDR3 length: 13 amino acids. Germline CDR1 is DFQATT and CDR2 is SNEGSKA (reference sequence). CDR3 in amino acids: CSARSPGTGEAFF. The DNA for the CDR3 is TGCAGTGCTAGAAGTCCCGGGACAGGTGAAGCTTTCTTT.

In this sample, this clonotype turned up many times. V gene TRBV6-1 combines with J gene TRBJ1-4; D possibly corresponds to TRBD1 (5 bases). Germline V CDR1 and CDR2: MNHNS, SASEGT. V gave up 6 bases and J gave up 5 bases, with 10 bases separating them. This CDR3 region has 13 residues. The CDR3 reads CASSQGGNEKLFF. CDR3 in DNA: TGTGCCAGCAGCCAGGGTGGAAATGAAAAACTGTTTTTT.

This clonotype was found a few times. V is TRBV7-2 and J is TRBJ1-1; 7 bases match TRBD1. CDR3 length: 13 amino acids. Germline V CDR1 and CDR2: SGHTA, FQGNSA. The V segment lost 5 bases and the J segment 3 bases; nucleotides outside the gene matches: 3. The CDR3 sequence is CASSRDRDTEAFF. CDR3 DNA sequence: TGTGCCAGCAGCCGCGACAGGGACACTGAAGCTTTCTTT.

The chain links TRBV30 to TRBJ2-5; D is uncertain. Germline values: CDR1 GTSNPN, CDR2 SVGIG (reference sequence). Trimming left V 3 bases short and J 1 base short, with 9 bases between. There are 13 residues in the CDR3. CDR3 in amino acids: CAWRRQSQETQYF. The CDR3 DNA sequence: TGTGCCTGGAGAAGGCAGAGCCAAGAGACCCAGTACTTC.

V gene TRBV10-3 combines with J gene TRBJ2-1; 7 bases match TRBD2. J gave up 5 bases and V 2 bases, and 18 bases lay outside the gene matches. This CDR3 is built from 19 residues. The germline CDR1 and CDR2 sequences are ENHRY and SYGVKD. The CDR3 here is CAISERGRSGGSANNEQFF. Here the CDR3 DNA reads TGTGCCATCAGTGAGCGAGGAAGGTCGGGCGGGAGCGCCAACAATGAGCAGTTCTTC.

J is TRBJ1-4 and V is TRBV21-1. TRBV21-1 is a pseudogene. The CDR3 has 11 residues. This CDR3 is CASSKAEKLFF. The CDR3 DNA reads as TGTGCCAGCAGCAAAGCTGAAAAACTGTTTTTT.

This clonotype was recorded a few times. This rearrangement joins TRBV4-2 to TRBJ2-7; 11 positions agree with TRBD2. The CDR3 runs 15 residues. CDR1 LGHNA and CDR2 YNFKEQ come from the germline V gene. V lost 0 bases and J lost 3; bases outside the gene matches: 1. The CDR3 nucleotides read TGTGCCAGCAGCCAAGATCTAGCGGGAGGCTACGAGCAGTACTTC. The encoded protein is CASSQDLAGGYEQYF.

The chain employs TRBV7-2 and TRBJ1-5, with unresolved D. CDR1 is SGHTA, CDR2 FQGNSA, per germline. With 1 base removed from V and 2 bases from J, the gap between germline ends came to 12 bases. The CDR3 consists of 16 residues. CDR3 DNA: TGTGCCAGCAGCTTAGACTCTCCGAGGGGCAATCAGCCCCAGCATTTT. It specifies CASSLDSPRGNQPQHF. Complete variable domain (other parts from reference TRBV7-2 and TRBJ1-5): GAGVSQSPSNKVTEKGKDVELRCDPISGHTALYWYRQSLGQGLEFLIYFQGNSAPDKSGLPSDRFSAERTGGSVSTLTIQRTQQEDSAVYLCASSLDSPRGNQPQHFGDGTRLSIL.